What follows is one TCR beta chain and its context. Germline lookup yields CDR1 SNHLY and CDR2 FYNNEI. CDR3 length: 18 residues. The V and J ends lost 1 base and 0 bases respectively, with 16 bases between them. The data originate from a study of blood T cell repertoires in COVID-19. Clones were read by immunoSEQ multiplex PCR, and TCRdb kept only the in-frame ones, dropping some. The table has some 150,000 clones, about four fifths seen once; the top ten hold roughly 1.6%. The rearrangement joins TRBV2 to TRBJ1-3, with a tentative D call TRBD1 (6 bases). This TCR came from a human donor in a cohort sampled during active COVID-19. The sample taken for sequencing was peripheral blood. The CDR3 reads CASSEGAGGSVSGNTIYF. The CDR3 DNA is TGTGCCAGCAGTGAAGGGGCGGGGGGCTCCGTCTCTGGAAACACCATATATTTT.